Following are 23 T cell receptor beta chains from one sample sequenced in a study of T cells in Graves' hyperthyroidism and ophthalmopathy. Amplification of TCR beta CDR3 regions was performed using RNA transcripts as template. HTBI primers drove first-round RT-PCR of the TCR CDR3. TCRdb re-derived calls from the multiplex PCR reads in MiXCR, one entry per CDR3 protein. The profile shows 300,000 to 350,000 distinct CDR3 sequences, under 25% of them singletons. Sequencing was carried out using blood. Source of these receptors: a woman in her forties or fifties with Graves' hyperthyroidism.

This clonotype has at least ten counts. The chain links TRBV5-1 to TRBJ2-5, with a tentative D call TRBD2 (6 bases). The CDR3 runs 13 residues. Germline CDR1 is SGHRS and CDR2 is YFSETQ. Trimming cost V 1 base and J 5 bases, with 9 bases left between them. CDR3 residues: CASSLSGAETQYF. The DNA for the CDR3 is TGCGCCAGCAGCTTGTCGGGAGCTGAGACCCAGTACTTC.

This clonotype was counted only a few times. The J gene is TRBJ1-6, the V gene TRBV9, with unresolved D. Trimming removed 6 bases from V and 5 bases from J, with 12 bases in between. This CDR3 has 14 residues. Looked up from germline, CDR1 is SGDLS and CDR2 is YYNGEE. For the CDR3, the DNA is TGTGCCAGCAATGACGGCCCAAATAATTCACCCCTCCACTTT. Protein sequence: CASNDGPNNSPLHF.

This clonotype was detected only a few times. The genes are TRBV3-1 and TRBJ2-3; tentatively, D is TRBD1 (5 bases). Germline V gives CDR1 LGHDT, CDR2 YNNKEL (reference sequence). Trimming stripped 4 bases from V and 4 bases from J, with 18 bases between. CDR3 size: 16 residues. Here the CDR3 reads CASSRERRQWADTQYF. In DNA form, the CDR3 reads TGTGCCAGCAGCCGTGAGAGGAGACAGTGGGCAGATACGCAGTATTTT.

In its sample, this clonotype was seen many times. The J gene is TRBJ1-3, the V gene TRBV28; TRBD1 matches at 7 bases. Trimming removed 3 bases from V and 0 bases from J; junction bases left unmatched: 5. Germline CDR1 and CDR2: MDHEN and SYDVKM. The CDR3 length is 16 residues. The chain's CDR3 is CASSLGQSFSGNTIYF. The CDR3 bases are TGTGCCAGCAGTTTGGGACAGTCTTTCTCTGGAAACACCATATATTTT.

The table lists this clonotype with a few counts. The CDR3 loop reads CAISEEGNEQFF. In DNA, the CDR3 is TGTGCCATCAGTGAGGAGGGGAATGAGCAGTTCTTC. The chain recombines TRBV10-3 with TRBJ2-1; D possibly uses TRBD1 or TRBD2 (5 bases each). CDR3 size: 12 residues. V gave up 2 bases and J gave up 7 bases, with 6 bases separating them. CDR1 and CDR2 from the germline V gene are ENHRY and SYGVKD.

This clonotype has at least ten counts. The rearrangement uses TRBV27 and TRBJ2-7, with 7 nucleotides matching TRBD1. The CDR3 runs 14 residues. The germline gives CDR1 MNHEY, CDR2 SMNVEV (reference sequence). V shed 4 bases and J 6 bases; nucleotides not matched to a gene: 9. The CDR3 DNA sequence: TGTGCCAGCAGTTCCAGGACAGGTTTGGGCGAGCAGTACTTC. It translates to CASSSRTGLGEQYF.

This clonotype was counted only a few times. The CDR3 region is CSVVGQRDNTEAFF. CDR3 in DNA: TGCAGCGTAGTCGGACAGCGCGACAACACTGAAGCTTTCTTT. The gene calls are TRBV29-1 and TRBJ1-1; D possibly corresponds to TRBD1 (6 bases). Germline loops: CDR1 SQVTM, CDR2 ANQGSEA. Between the trimmed V and J ends, which lost 6 bases and 2 bases, there was a span of 16 bases. The CDR3 consists of 14 residues. Supplemented by reference TRBV29-1 and TRBJ1-1, the full variable domain reads SAVISQKPSRDICQRGTSLTIQCQVDSQVTMMFWYRQQPGQSLTLIATANQGSEATYESGFVIDKFPISRPNLTFSTLTVSNMSPEDSSIYLCSVVGQRDNTEAFFGQGTRLTVV.

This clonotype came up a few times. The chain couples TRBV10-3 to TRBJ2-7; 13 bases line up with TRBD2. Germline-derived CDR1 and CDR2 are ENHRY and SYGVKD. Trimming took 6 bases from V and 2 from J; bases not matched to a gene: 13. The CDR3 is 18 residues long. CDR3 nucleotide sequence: TGTGCCATCAGCCCCACTAGCGGGAGGGCTCGGGGTGCCTACGAGCAGTACTTC. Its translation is CAISPTSGRARGAYEQYF.

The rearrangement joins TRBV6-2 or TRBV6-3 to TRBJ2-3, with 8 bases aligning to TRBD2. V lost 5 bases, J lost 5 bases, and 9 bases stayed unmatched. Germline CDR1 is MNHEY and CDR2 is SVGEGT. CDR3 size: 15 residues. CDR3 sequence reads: CASSPQAGDGDTQYF. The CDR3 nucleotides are TGTGCCAGCAGTCCCCAAGCGGGAGATGGAGATACGCAGTATTTT.

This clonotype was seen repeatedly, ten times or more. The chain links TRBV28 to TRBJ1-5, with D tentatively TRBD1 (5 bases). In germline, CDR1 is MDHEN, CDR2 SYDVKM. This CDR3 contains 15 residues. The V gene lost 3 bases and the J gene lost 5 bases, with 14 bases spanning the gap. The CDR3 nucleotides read TGTGCCAGCAGTTTGAGGCTCGTGGGGGATCAGCCCCAGCATTTT. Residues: CASSLRLVGDQPQHF.

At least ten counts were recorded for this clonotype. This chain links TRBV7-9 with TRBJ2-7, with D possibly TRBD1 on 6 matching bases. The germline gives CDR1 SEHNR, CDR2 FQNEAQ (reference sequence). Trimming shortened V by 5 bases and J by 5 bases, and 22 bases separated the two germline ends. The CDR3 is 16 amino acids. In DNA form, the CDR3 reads TGTGCCAGCAGCCTAGACCGGAGTGCAGGGGCCAACGAGCAGTACTTC. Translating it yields CASSLDRSAGANEQYF.

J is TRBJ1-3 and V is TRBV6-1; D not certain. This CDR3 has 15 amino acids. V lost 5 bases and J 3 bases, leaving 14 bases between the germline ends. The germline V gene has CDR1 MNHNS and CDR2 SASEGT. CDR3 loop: CASSTLGIFGNTIYF. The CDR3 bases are TGTGCCAGCAGTACCTTGGGCATCTTTGGAAACACCATATATTTT.

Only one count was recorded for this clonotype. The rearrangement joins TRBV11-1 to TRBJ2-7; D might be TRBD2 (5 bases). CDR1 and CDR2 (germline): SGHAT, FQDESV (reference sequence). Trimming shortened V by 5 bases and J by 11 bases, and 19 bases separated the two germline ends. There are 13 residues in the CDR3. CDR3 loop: CASSLSPSDGKYF. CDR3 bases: TGTGCCAGCAGCCTCTCTCCTAGTGACGGGAAGTACTTC.

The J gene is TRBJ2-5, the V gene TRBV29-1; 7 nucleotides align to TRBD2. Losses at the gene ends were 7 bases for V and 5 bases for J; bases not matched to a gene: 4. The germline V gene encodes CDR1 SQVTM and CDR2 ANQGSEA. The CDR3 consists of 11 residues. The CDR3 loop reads CSAGGGETQYF. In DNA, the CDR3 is TGCAGCGCTGGGGGGGGGGAGACCCAGTACTTC.

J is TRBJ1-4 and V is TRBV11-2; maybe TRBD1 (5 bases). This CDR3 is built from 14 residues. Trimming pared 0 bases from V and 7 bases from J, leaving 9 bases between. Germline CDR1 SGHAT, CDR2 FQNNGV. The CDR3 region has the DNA TGTGCCAGCAGCTTAGATGGGGCGTTTGAAAAACTGTTTTTT. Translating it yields CASSLDGAFEKLFF.

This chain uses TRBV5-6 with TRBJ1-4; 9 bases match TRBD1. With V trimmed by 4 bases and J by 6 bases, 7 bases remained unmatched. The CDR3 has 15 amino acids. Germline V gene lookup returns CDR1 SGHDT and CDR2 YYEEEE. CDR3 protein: CASSPTGGRHEKLFF. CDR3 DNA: TGTGCCAGCAGCCCAACAGGGGGCAGGCATGAAAAACTGTTTTTT. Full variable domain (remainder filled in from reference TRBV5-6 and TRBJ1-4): DAGVTQSPTHLIKTRGQQVTLRCSPKSGHDTVSWYQQALGQGPQFIFQYYEEEERQRGNFPDRFSGHQFPNYSSELNVNALLLGDSALYLCASSPTGGRHEKLFFGSGTQLSVL.

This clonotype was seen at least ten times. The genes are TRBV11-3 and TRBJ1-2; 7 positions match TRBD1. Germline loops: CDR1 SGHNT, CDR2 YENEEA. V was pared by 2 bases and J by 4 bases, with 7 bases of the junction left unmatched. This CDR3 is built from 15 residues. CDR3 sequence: CASSLWTGDLYGYTF. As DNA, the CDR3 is TGTGCCAGCAGCTTATGGACAGGCGATCTCTATGGCTACACCTTC.

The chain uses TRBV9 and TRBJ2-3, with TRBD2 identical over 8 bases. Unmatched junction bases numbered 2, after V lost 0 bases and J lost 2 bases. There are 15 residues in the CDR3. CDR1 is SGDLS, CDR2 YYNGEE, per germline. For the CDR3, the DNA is TGTGCCAGCAGCGTAGCGGGGGGGGACACAGATACGCAGTATTTT. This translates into CASSVAGGDTDTQYF.

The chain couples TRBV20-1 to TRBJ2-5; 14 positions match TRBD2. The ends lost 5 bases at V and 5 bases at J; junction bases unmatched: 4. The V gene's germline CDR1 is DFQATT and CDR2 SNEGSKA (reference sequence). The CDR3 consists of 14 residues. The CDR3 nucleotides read TGCAGTGCTGGACTAGCGGGGGGCTTGGAGACCCAGTACTTC. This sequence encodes CSAGLAGGLETQYF.

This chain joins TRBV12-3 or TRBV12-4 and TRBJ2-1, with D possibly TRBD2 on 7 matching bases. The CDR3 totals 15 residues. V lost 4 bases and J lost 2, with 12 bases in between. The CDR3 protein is CASSSGEGAYNEQFF. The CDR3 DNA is TGTGCCAGCAGTTCTGGGGAGGGGGCCTACAATGAGCAGTTCTTC.

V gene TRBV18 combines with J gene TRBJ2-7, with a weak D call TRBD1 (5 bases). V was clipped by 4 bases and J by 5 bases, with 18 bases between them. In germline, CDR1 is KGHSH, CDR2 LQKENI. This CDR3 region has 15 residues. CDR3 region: CASSQDPGRVHEQYF. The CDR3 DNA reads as TGTGCCAGCTCACAGGACCCAGGCAGGGTACACGAGCAGTACTTC.

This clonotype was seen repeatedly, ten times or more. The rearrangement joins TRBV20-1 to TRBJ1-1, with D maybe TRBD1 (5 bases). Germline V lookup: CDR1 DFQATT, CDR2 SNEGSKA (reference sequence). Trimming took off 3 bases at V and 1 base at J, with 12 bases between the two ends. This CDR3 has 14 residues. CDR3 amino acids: CSASLPGRNTEAFF. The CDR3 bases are TGCAGTGCTAGTCTCCCGGGGCGGAACACTGAAGCTTTCTTT.

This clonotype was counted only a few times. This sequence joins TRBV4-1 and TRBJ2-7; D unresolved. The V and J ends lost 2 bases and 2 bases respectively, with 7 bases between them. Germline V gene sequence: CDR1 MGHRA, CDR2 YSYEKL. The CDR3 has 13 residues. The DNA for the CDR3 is TGCGCCAGCAGCCAACGGATAACCTACGAGCAGTACTTC. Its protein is CASSQRITYEQYF.